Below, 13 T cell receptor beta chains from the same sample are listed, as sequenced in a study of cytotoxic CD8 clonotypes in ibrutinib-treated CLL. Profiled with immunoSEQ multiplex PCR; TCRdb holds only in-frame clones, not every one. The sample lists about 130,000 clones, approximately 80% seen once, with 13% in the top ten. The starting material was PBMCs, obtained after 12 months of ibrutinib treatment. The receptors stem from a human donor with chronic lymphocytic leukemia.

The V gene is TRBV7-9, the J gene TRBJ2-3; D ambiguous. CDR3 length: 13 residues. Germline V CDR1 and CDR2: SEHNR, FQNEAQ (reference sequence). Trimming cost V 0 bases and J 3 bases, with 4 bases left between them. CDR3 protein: CASSLALTDTQYF. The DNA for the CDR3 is TGTGCCAGCAGCTTAGCGCTAACAGATACGCAGTATTTT.

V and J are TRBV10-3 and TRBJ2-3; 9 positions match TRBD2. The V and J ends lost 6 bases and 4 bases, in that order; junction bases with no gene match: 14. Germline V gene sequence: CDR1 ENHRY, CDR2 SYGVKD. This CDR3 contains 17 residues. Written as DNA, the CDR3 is TGTGCCATCAGAGCCGCGGGACTAGCATACGTATCAGATACGCAGTATTTT. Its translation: CAIRAAGLAYVSDTQYF.

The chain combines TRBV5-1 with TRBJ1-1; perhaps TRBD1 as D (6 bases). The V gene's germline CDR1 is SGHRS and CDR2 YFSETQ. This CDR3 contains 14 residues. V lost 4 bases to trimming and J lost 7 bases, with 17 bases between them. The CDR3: CASSITTGLGEAFF. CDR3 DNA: TGCGCCAGCAGCATTACTACAGGGCTGGGTGAAGCTTTCTTT.

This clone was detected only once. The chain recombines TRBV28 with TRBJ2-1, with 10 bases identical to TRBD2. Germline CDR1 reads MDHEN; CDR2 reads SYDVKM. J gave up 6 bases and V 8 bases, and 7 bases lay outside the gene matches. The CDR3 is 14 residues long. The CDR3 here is CASDPGLAINEQFF. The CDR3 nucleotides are TGTGCCAGCGACCCGGGACTAGCGATCAATGAGCAGTTCTTC.

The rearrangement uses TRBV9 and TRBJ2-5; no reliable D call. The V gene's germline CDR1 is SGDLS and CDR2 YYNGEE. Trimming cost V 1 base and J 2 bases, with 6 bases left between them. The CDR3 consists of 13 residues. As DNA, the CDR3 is TGTGCCAGCAGCGTAAACCATCAAGAGACCCAGTACTTC. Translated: CASSVNHQETQYF.

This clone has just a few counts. The CDR3 sequence is CASSARRDRASSGYEQYF. CDR3 DNA: TGTGCCAGCAGCGCCCGACGGGACAGGGCTAGTAGCGGCTACGAGCAGTACTTC. The genes are TRBV7-9 and TRBJ2-7; 9 nucleotides line up with TRBD1. Germline CDR1 is SEHNR and CDR2 is FQNEAQ (reference sequence). V shed 5 bases and J 3 bases; nucleotides not matched to a gene: 17. CDR3 length equals 18 residues.

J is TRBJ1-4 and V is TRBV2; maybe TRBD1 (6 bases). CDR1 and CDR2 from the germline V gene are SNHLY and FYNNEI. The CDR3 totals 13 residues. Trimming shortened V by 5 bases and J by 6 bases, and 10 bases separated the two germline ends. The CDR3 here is CASSQGLYEKLFF. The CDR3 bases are TGTGCCAGCAGTCAGGGGCTGTATGAAAAACTGTTTTTT.

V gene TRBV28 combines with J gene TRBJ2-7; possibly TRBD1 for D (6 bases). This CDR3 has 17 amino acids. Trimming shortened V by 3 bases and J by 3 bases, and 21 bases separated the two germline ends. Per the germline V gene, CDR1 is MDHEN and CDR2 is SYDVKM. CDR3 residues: CASSFGTHRVLGYEQYF. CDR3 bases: TGTGCCAGCAGTTTTGGAACCCACAGGGTCTTGGGCTACGAGCAGTACTTC.

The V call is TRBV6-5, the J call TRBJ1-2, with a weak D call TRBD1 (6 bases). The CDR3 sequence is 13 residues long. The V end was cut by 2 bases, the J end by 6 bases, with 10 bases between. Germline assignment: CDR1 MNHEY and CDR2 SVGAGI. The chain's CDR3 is CASSYVAGDGYTF. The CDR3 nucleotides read TGTGCCAGCAGTTACGTAGCAGGGGATGGCTACACCTTC.

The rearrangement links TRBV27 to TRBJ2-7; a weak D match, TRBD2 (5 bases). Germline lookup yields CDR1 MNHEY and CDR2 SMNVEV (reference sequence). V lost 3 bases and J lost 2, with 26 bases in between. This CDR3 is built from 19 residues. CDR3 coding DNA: TGTGCCAGCAGTTTTTCTAGTGCGATGGGGAGAACGAATACCTACGAGCAGTACTTC. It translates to CASSFSSAMGRTNTYEQYF.

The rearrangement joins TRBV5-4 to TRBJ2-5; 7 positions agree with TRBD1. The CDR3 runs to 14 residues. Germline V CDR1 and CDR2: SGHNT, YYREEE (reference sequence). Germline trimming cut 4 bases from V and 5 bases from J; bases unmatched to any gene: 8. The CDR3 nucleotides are TGTGCCAGCAGCAGGGACAGTATGCGGGAGACCCAGTACTTC. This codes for CASSRDSMRETQYF.

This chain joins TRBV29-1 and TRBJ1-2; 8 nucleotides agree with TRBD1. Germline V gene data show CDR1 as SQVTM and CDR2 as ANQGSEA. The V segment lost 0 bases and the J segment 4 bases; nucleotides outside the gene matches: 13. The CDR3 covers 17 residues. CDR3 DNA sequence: TGCAGCGTTGAAGATGTGGACAGGGCCTGGAGTTCCTATGGCTACACCTTC. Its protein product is CSVEDVDRAWSSYGYTF.

This CDR3 is CASSQGLGDNQPQHF. CDR3 in DNA: TGCGCCAGCAGCCAAGGTCTGGGGGATAATCAGCCCCAGCATTTT. The rearrangement joins TRBV4-3 to TRBJ1-5; weak D call: TRBD1 (5 bases). V was pared by 1 base and J by 4 bases, with 11 bases between. Germline loops: CDR1 LGHNA, CDR2 YSLEER. The CDR3 contains 15 residues.